Listed below are T cell receptor beta chains from one sample, sequenced in a study of T cell responses to AZD1222 COVID-19 vaccine. Generated by immunoSEQ multiplex PCR, the TCRdb table keeps only in-frame clones and is missing some. Of over 100,000 clones listed, about 89% were seen once; the top ten hold more than 2.5%. The sample in question was peripheral blood, obtained 28 days after the second dose of the MenACWY control vaccine. The receptors derive from an adult who received the MenACWY meningococcal vaccine as a control. The CDR3 runs from the conserved cysteine through the conserved F or W. A D gene is named only where the DNA matches it firmly. Not all rows give a size; the values are once, few, many and, for expanded clones, a class.

>TRBJ1-3|-|once|TRBV28
TGTGCCAGCAGCAGGACGGTGGCTGGAAACACCATATATTTT
CASSRTVAGNTIYF
>TRBJ1-2|TRBD1|-|TRBV27
TGTGCCAGCAGGCGGACAGGCCAAAGCTATGGCTACACCTTC
CASRRTGQSYGYTF
>TRBJ2-1|TRBD1|-|TRBV7-3
TGTGCCAGCAGCAACAGGGGGCATGAGCAGTTCTTC
CASSNRGHEQFF
>TRBJ1-5|TRBD1|-|TRBV6-5
TGTGCCAGCAGTTACGACAGGGCTGGCAATCAGCCCCAGCATTTT
CASSYDRAGNQPQHF
>TRBJ1-1|-|few|TRBV7-9
TGTGCCAGCAGCTTAGGGCGCAGAGACTTGCTGGGTTCGGTTGAAGCTTTCTTT
CASSLGRRDLLGSVEAFF
>TRBJ1-3|-|-|TRBV5-1
TGCGCCAGCAGCCCTCTGCGCTCTGGAAACACCATATATTTT
CASSPLRSGNTIYF
>TRBJ2-2|TRBD2|once|TRBV5-1
TGCGCCAGCAGCCCAACCCCTACCCGACTAGCGGGGGGGCCGGTCGGGGAGCTGTTTTTT
CASSPTPTRLAGGPVGELFF
>TRBJ1-6|TRBD1|once|TRBV30
TGTGCCTGGAGTGCATTACAGGGGGCAAGTTCACCCCTCCACTTT
CAWSALQGASSPLHF
>TRBJ2-3|TRBD1|few|TRBV6-2/TRBV6-3
TGTGCCAGCAGTCGACAGGGTATGGATACGCAGTATTTT
CASSRQGMDTQYF
>TRBJ1-5|TRBD1|-|TRBV6-2/TRBV6-3
TGTGCCAGCAGTTACGACGAAGGACAGGGAGGTTTTGTCCAGCCCCAGCATTTT
CASSYDEGQGGFVQPQHF
>TRBJ2-7|TRBD2|-|TRBV5-1
TGCGCCAGCAGCTTGGCTGGGACTATGACCTACGAGCAGTACTTC
CASSLAGTMTYEQYF
>TRBJ1-2|-|-|TRBV19
TGTGCCAGTAGTATTTCGGGGTCTGACTATGGCTACACCTTC
CASSISGSDYGYTF
>TRBJ2-5|TRBD1|-|TRBV12-3/TRBV12-4
TGTGCCAGCAGTTCCTCCAGGGGGGAGACCCAGTACTTC
CASSSSRGETQYF
>TRBJ2-4|-|-|TRBV2
TGTGCCAGCAGTGACGGCAGGGGGGACATTCAGTACTTC
CASSDGRGDIQYF
>TRBJ2-7|TRBD2|-|TRBV3-1/TRBV3-2
TGTGCCAGCAGCCGCGGACTAGCGGGGGGTAGCTACGAGCAGTACTTC
CASSRGLAGGSYEQYF
>TRBJ2-2|-|-|TRBV6-4
TGTGCCAGCAGTGAACAGGGAACGGCCGGGGAGCTGTTTTTT
CASSEQGTAGELFF
>TRBJ1-4|-|-|TRBV4-3
TGCGCCAGCAGCCAAGGGAGGACGGGTTATAATGAAAAACTGTTTTTT
CASSQGRTGYNEKLFF